This note documents a single TCR beta chain sequence. The antigen is not known. The sample is drawn from a study of radiation and T cells in renal cell carcinoma. Study-level points and caveats: Baseline intratumoral clonotype presence is unknown without pretreatment biopsies.

The time point: blood 4 weeks post-SBRT, at nephrectomy. Treatment noted: 15 Gy SBRT to primary tumor, nephrectomy 4 weeks later. Nephrectomy followed 15 Gy stereotactic body radiation by 4 weeks. Blood was sampled at baseline, 2 weeks and 4 weeks after SBRT. Trimming removed 4 bases at V and 1 base at J, with 20 bases between. This CDR3 has 17 residues. Looked up from germline, CDR1 is SGHRS and CDR2 is YFSETQ. Method: immunoSEQ multiplex PCR; TCRdb's copy keeps in-frame clones and lacks some. Among fewer than 200,000 clones listed, about 87% were seen once. Material: blood, obtained from a patient whose treatment included radiotherapy and nephrectomy. The chain recombines TRBV5-1 with TRBJ1-2; D ambiguous. This TCR was sampled from a woman aged 50 to 60 with renal cell carcinoma. DNA for the CDR3: TGCGCCAGCAGCCCCAGACACCAAAACTTTATTAACTATGGCTACACCTTC. Residues: CASSPRHQNFINYGYTF.